A single sample is the source of the 20 T cell receptor beta chains below, sequenced in a study of T-cell memory formation after mild COVID-19. TCRdb called the 5' RACE reads again in MiXCR, with one record for every CDR3 protein. The sample contains around 340,000 distinct CDR3 sequences, approximately 14% of which appear only once. Sequencing was performed on PBMCs or a T cell subset sorted from them (not recorded which). The receptors originated from a man younger than 35 who had mild COVID-19 (a few samples of this study predate the infection). Cell type and time point are not known.

This clonotype was detected a few times. The V and J genes are TRBV28 and TRBJ2-7, with 9 bases lining up with TRBD1. The V segment lost 6 bases and the J segment 5 bases; nucleotides outside the gene matches: 11. CDR3 size: 15 residues. From germline, CDR1 is MDHEN and CDR2 SYDVKM. The CDR3 region is CASSAHGTGPHEQYV. The CDR3 DNA is TGTGCCAGCAGCGCACACGGGACAGGGCCCCACGAGCAGTACGTC.

V usage is TRBV12-5 and J usage is TRBJ1-5, with no clear D. CDR1 is LGHNT and CDR2 is FRNRAP in the germline V gene. V lost 0 bases and J 4 bases, leaving 10 bases between the germline ends. This CDR3 comprises 15 residues. The CDR3 loop is CASGLVPPKNQPQHF. In DNA, the CDR3 is TGTGCTAGTGGTTTGGTACCGCCAAAAAATCAGCCCCAGCATTTT.

The V gene is TRBV6-1, the J gene TRBJ1-4; D is unresolved. The CDR3 runs 11 residues. Germline V gene sequence: CDR1 MNHNS, CDR2 SASEGT. V lost 4 bases to trimming and J lost 6 bases, with 3 bases between them. DNA for the CDR3: TGTGCCAGCAGTGGACATGAAAAACTGTTTTTT. Translating it yields CASSGHEKLFF.

In this sample, this clonotype turned up a few times. The V gene is TRBV6-6, the J gene TRBJ2-1; 9 bases match TRBD2. V dropped 6 bases and J dropped 7; count of bases not matched to a gene: 10. CDR3 size: 15 residues. Germline values: CDR1 MNHNY, CDR2 SVGAGI (reference sequence). CDR3 bases: TGTGCCAGCAGCCCCATGAGCGGGGGGAGAAATGAGCAGTTCTTC. Encoded protein: CASSPMSGGRNEQFF.

The chain recombines TRBV11-2 with TRBJ2-5, with 10 bases fitting TRBD1. With 1 base clipped from V and 5 bases from J, the junction kept 13 bases outside the gene matches. CDR3 length equals 18 residues. CDR1 SGHAT and CDR2 FQNNGV come from the germline V gene. CDR3 in amino acids: CASSLGQSRDRGMETQYF. As DNA, the CDR3 is TGTGCCAGCAGCTTAGGGCAGTCCCGGGACAGGGGTATGGAGACCCAGTACTTC.

The V call is TRBV30, the J call TRBJ1-5; D not resolved. Germline-derived CDR1 and CDR2 are GTSNPN and SVGIG (reference sequence). The CDR3 spans 13 residues. V lost 0 bases and J 1 base, leaving 4 bases between the germline ends. CDR3 nucleotide sequence: TGTGCCTGGAGTGTAGCCAGCAATCAGCCCCAGCATTTT. This encodes CAWSVASNQPQHF.

This clonotype was seen more than once but under ten times. The chain joins TRBV27 to TRBJ2-1; TRBD2 matches 9 bases. V trimming: 8 bases; J trimming: 2 bases; junction bases outside the gene matches: 10. The CDR3 runs to 16 residues. Germline lookup yields CDR1 MNHEY and CDR2 SMNVEV (reference sequence). CDR3 nucleotide sequence: TGTGCCAGCCGCCCGAGCGGGGGGCTGGCCTACAATGAGCAGTTCTTC. This gives the protein CASRPSGGLAYNEQFF.

The table lists this clonotype with a few counts. This chain joins TRBV6-2 or TRBV6-3 and TRBJ2-7; no reliable D call. Per germline, CDR1 MNHEY and CDR2 SVGEGT. The CDR3 length is 13 residues. V was cut by 4 bases and J by 3 bases, with 10 bases left in between. DNA for the CDR3: TGTGCCAGCAGTTTTCGTGGTCGCTACGAGCAGTACTTC. Residues: CASSFRGRYEQYF.

This clonotype has just a few counts. The gene calls are TRBV7-2 and TRBJ2-1; 9 bases are shared with TRBD2. Trimming removed 1 base from V and 9 bases from J; junction bases left unmatched: 7. The CDR3 is 15 amino acids. CDR1 is SGHTA and CDR2 is FQGNSA in the germline V gene. The CDR3 DNA follows: TGTGCCAGCAGCTTAGGAGCCGGGACTAGCAGTGAGCAGTTCTTC. Translated, it gives CASSLGAGTSSEQFF.

The rearrangement joins TRBV29-1 to TRBJ1-4; TRBD1 aligns across 10 bases. Unmatched junction bases numbered 1, after V lost 3 bases and J lost 6 bases. CDR3 length equals 13 residues. Germline V gives CDR1 SQVTM, CDR2 ANQGSEA. CDR3 bases: TGCAGCGTTGAGGGGACAGGGGATGAAAAACTGTTTTTT. Protein: CSVEGTGDEKLFF. Drawing the rest from reference TRBV29-1 and TRBJ1-4, the complete variable domain is SAVISQKPSRDICQRGTSLTIQCQVDSQVTMMFWYRQQPGQSLTLIATANQGSEATYESGFVIDKFPISRPNLTFSTLTVSNMSPEDSSIYLCSVEGTGDEKLFFGSGTQLSVL.

V and J are TRBV2 and TRBJ1-3; D remains unclear. Germline assignment: CDR1 SNHLY and CDR2 FYNNEI. Trimming took off 4 bases at V and 1 base at J, with 8 bases between the two ends. The CDR3 consists of 14 residues. The CDR3 bases are TGTGCCAGCAGTGTTTCCGGGTCTGGAAACACCATATATTTT. Encoded protein: CASSVSGSGNTIYF.

The chain carries TRBV27 and TRBJ2-5, with D maybe TRBD2 (6 bases). CDR3 length: 16 amino acids. Germline loops: CDR1 MNHEY, CDR2 SMNVEV (reference sequence). V shed 5 bases and J shed 0 bases, with 16 bases lying between them. In DNA, the CDR3 is TGTGCCAGCAGTCCCTTTGATGGAGGGGACCAAGAGACCCAGTACTTC. It codes for CASSPFDGGDQETQYF.

A single count supports this clonotype. This chain joins TRBV19 and TRBJ1-1; TRBD1 agrees at 7 bases. Germline CDR1 reads LNHDA; CDR2 reads SQIVND (reference sequence). This CDR3 is 15 amino acids long. The junction had 6 bases not matched to a gene; V was cut back by 5 bases and J by 0 bases. CDR3 region: CASSAIDRVNTEAFF. In nucleotides, the CDR3 is TGTGCCAGTAGTGCTATTGACAGGGTGAACACTGAAGCTTTCTTT.

This clonotype was seen a handful of times. This rearrangement joins TRBV29-1 to TRBJ2-3, with D possibly being TRBD2 (5 bases). Trimming removed 1 base from V and 4 bases from J, with 15 bases in between. Germline CDR1 is SQVTM and CDR2 is ANQGSEA. CDR3 length equals 15 residues. CDR3 in amino acids: CSVEGTRRVADTQYF. CDR3 bases: TGCAGCGTTGAAGGAACCAGGCGGGTAGCAGATACGCAGTATTTT.

V gene TRBV6-2 or TRBV6-3 combines with J gene TRBJ2-3; 14 positions match TRBD2. The CDR3 totals 22 residues. Germline V lookup: CDR1 MNHEY, CDR2 SVGEGT. J lost 5 bases, V lost 3 bases, and 22 bases had no gene match. The chain's CDR3 is CASSYPSSYSRLAGGRQDTQYF. CDR3 bases: TGTGCCAGCAGTTATCCATCCTCTTACTCAAGACTAGCGGGGGGGCGTCAAGATACGCAGTATTTT.

This clonotype appeared many times. The rearrangement uses TRBV6-5 and TRBJ2-2; the D is unclear. The CDR3 sequence is 11 residues long. V lost 2 bases to trimming and J lost 7 bases, with 2 bases between them. CDR1 MNHEY and CDR2 SVGAGI come from the germline V gene. CDR3 region: CASSYGGELFF. In nucleotides, the CDR3 is TGTGCCAGCAGTTACGGCGGGGAGCTGTTTTTT.

J is TRBJ2-2 and V is TRBV4-3, with 9 bases aligning to TRBD1. Germline lookup yields CDR1 LGHNA and CDR2 YSLEER. The CDR3 contains 15 residues. The junction had 3 bases not matched to a gene; V was cut back by 1 base and J by 6 bases. The CDR3 loop is CASSQGDRDAGELFF. CDR3 DNA: TGCGCCAGCAGCCAAGGGGACAGGGATGCCGGGGAGCTGTTTTTT.

The chain combines TRBV2 with TRBJ2-7; possibly TRBD1 or TRBD2 for D (6 bases each). Trimming left V 11 bases short and J 2 bases short, with 13 bases between. The CDR3 extends over 12 amino acids. Germline CDR1 SNHLY, CDR2 FYNNEI. Here the CDR3 reads CAVGGHPYEQYF. In DNA form, the CDR3 reads TGTGCCGTGGGGGGACACCCCTACGAGCAGTACTTC.

The sample holds a few counts of this clonotype. The chain recombines TRBV7-9 with TRBJ1-2, with a possible D match to TRBD1 (5 bases). The ends were cut back, 6 bases at V and 0 bases at J, with 14 bases in the middle. This CDR3 has 15 amino acids. Germline V lookup: CDR1 SEHNR, CDR2 FQNEAQ (reference sequence). In DNA form, the CDR3 reads TGTGCCAGCAGAATAGACAGTAAAGCTAACTATGGCTACACCTTC. Protein product: CASRIDSKANYGYTF.

The chain has TRBV4-3 and TRBJ1-6; D ambiguous. The V gene's germline CDR1 is LGHNA and CDR2 YSLEER. The CDR3 contains 13 residues. V lost 4 bases to trimming and J lost 11 bases, with 12 bases between them. This CDR3 reads CASSRTMGAPLHF. The CDR3, as DNA: TGCGCCAGCAGCCGTACGATGGGAGCACCCCTCCACTTT.